The 22 T cell receptor beta chains below come from one sample, sequenced in a study of lymphopenia after photon versus proton radiotherapy. TCRdb's copy holds only in-frame clones and misses some; the assay was immunoSEQ multiplex PCR. The sample carries some 64,000 clones, about nine tenths recorded once. The sequences come from peripheral blood, collected from a patient treated with proton-based radiotherapy. These receptor sequences come from a man older than 75 with esophageal cancer.

The chain combines TRBV10-3 with TRBJ1-5; D is uncertain. The CDR3 is made up of 12 amino acids. Germline V gene lookup returns CDR1 ENHRY and CDR2 SYGVKD. Trimming took 5 bases from V and 9 from J, leaving 11 bases between them. CDR3 loop: CAISLEGPPQHF. CDR3 in DNA: TGTGCCATCAGTCTCGAAGGCCCGCCCCAGCATTTT.

The sample holds one count of this clone. The CDR3 region has the DNA TGTGCCAGCAGCCCTACTAGCCTCGGCGGGGAGCTGTTTTTT. Its translation: CASSPTSLGGELFF. V is TRBV7-2 and J is TRBJ2-2; D might be TRBD2 (6 bases). The V gene's germline CDR1 is SGHTA and CDR2 FQGNSA. Trimming left V 5 bases short and J 7 bases short, with 14 bases between. The CDR3 runs to 14 residues.

This chain links TRBV5-4 with TRBJ2-3; tentatively, D is TRBD2 (5 bases). Germline CDR1 and CDR2: SGHNT and YYREEE (reference sequence). The CDR3 length is 16 residues. V shed 4 bases and J shed 5 bases, with 20 bases lying between them. CDR3 residues: CASSPGLEGAGDTQYF. CDR3 nucleotide sequence: TGTGCCAGCAGCCCAGGACTGGAAGGTGCGGGAGATACGCAGTATTTT.

The J gene is TRBJ2-3, the V gene TRBV4-3; no clear D gene. V lost 4 bases to trimming and J lost 6 bases, with 11 bases between them. From germline, CDR1 is LGHNA and CDR2 YSLEER. CDR3 length: 13 amino acids. In nucleotides, the CDR3 is TGCGCCAGCAGCCGGATTGTTTTGGATACGCAGTATTTT. It yields the protein CASSRIVLDTQYF.

The chain carries TRBV10-1 and TRBJ2-2; D remains unclear. Germline values: CDR1 WNHNN, CDR2 SYGVQD (reference sequence). V lost 0 bases to trimming and J lost 4 bases, with 9 bases between them. There are 15 residues in the CDR3. The CDR3 here is CASSESWGSTGELFF. CDR3 bases: TGCGCCAGCAGTGAGTCGTGGGGAAGCACCGGGGAGCTGTTTTTT.

CDR3 coding DNA: TGTGCCAGCAGCTTGTGGACTAGCCGAGAGACCCAGTACTTC. Its protein is CASSLWTSRETQYF. This chain connects TRBV5-8 to TRBJ2-5; 8 positions match TRBD2. The CDR3 sequence is 14 residues long. Trimming at V came to 1 base and at J to 4 bases, leaving 3 bases not matched to a gene. Germline lookup yields CDR1 SGHTS and CDR2 YDEGEE.

The chain couples TRBV12-5 to TRBJ2-4; D remains unclear. Germline V CDR1 and CDR2: LGHNT, FRNRAP. CDR3 length: 15 amino acids. Trimming removed 1 base at V and 7 bases at J, with 14 bases between. The CDR3 bases are TGTGCTAGTGGTTTGGCTTTAGCTGGCGCCAACATTCAGTACTTC. This translates into CASGLALAGANIQYF.

This chain links TRBV4-1 with TRBJ2-2; 9 bases line up with TRBD2. The length of the CDR3 is 15 residues. The germline V gene encodes CDR1 MGHRA and CDR2 YSYEKL. Unmatched junction bases numbered 10, after V lost 8 bases and J lost 6 bases. In DNA form, the CDR3 reads TGCGCCAGCTCCCATGCGGGGGGGCGGGCCGGGGAGCTGTTTTTT. This gives the protein CASSHAGGRAGELFF.

This chain uses TRBV11-2 with TRBJ2-7; D may be TRBD2 (6 bases). The V end was cut by 5 bases, the J end by 7 bases, with 21 bases between. The V gene's germline CDR1 is SGHAT and CDR2 FQNNGV. CDR3 length equals 15 residues. This chain's CDR3 is CASSRAGPIVGEQYF. The CDR3 DNA is TGTGCCAGCAGCAGAGCGGGCCCCATTGTTGGGGAGCAGTACTTC.

This clone was counted between two and nine times. V gene TRBV11-3 combines with J gene TRBJ1-1; no reliable D call. The CDR3 is made up of 13 amino acids. In germline, CDR1 is SGHNT, CDR2 YENEEA. Trimming removed 6 bases at V and 0 bases at J, with 8 bases between. The CDR3 region has the DNA TGTGCCAGCAGTTTTAATATGAACACTGAAGCTTTCTTT. Protein product: CASSFNMNTEAFF.

In its sample, this clone was seen once. The gene calls are TRBV5-1 and TRBJ2-7; D unresolved. Germline V gives CDR1 SGHRS, CDR2 YFSETQ. V was pared by 0 bases and J by 2 bases, with 9 bases between. This CDR3 is 14 amino acids long. The CDR3 nucleotides read TGCGCCAGCAGCTTGGTGCAGGCCGCCTACGAGCAGTACTTC. Its translation: CASSLVQAAYEQYF. Combining the CDR3 with reference TRBV5-1 and TRBJ2-7 gives the whole variable domain KAGVTQTPRYLIKTRGQQVTLSCSPISGHRSVSWYQQTPGQGLQFLFEYFSETQRNKGNFPGRFSGRQFSNSRSEMNVSTLELGDSALYLCASSLVQAAYEQYFGPGTRLTVT.

The rearrangement links TRBV6-1 to TRBJ2-5; D is perhaps TRBD1 (6 bases). The end of the DNA is better explained by TRBJ2-7, so the J call may be wrong. The CDR3 totals 15 residues. Germline CDR1 and CDR2: MNHNS and SASEGT. The CDR3 spells CASSNPRQGTYEQYF. CDR3 nucleotides: TGTGCCAGCAGCAACCCCCGCCAGGGGACCTACGAGCAGTACTTC.

The J gene is TRBJ2-7, the V gene TRBV7-2; 12 nucleotides agree with TRBD2. Unmatched junction bases numbered 2, after V lost 5 bases and J lost 0 bases. The CDR3 contains 15 residues. The germline V gene encodes CDR1 SGHTA and CDR2 FQGNSA. CDR3 region: CASSPTSGGSYEQYF. In DNA, the CDR3 is TGTGCCAGCAGCCCGACTAGCGGGGGCTCCTACGAGCAGTACTTC.

This chain links TRBV7-8 with TRBJ2-3, with D possibly being TRBD1 (6 bases). This CDR3 comprises 17 residues. The V gene lost 1 base and the J gene lost 4 bases, with 18 bases spanning the gap. The germline CDR1 and CDR2 sequences are SGHVS and FQNEAQ. CDR3: CASSLVASRGSADTQYF. CDR3 DNA: TGTGCCAGCAGCTTAGTGGCTAGTAGGGGGTCGGCAGATACGCAGTATTTT.

This rearrangement joins TRBV6-6 to TRBJ1-2; TRBD1 aligns across 9 bases. V was pared by 6 bases and J by 2 bases, with 4 bases of the junction left unmatched. CDR3 size: 14 residues. Germline V CDR1 and CDR2: MNHNY, SVGAGI (reference sequence). CDR3: CASSRGQGNYGYTF. CDR3 nucleotide sequence: TGTGCCAGCAGCCGCGGACAGGGGAACTATGGCTACACCTTC.

The chain links TRBV6-5 to TRBJ1-3; 7 nucleotides line up with TRBD1. V dropped 11 bases and J dropped 2; count of bases not matched to a gene: 6. The CDR3 loop spans 13 amino acids. Germline V CDR1 and CDR2: MNHEY, SVGAGI. The CDR3, as DNA: TGTGCCGCCTCACAGGGGCCTGGAAACACCATATATTTT. Protein product: CAASQGPGNTIYF.

This clone was seen a handful of times. J is TRBJ2-7 and V is TRBV7-2; D gene ambiguous. Germline assignment: CDR1 SGHTA and CDR2 FQGNSA. V shed 1 base and J shed 4 bases, with 8 bases lying between them. CDR3 length: 13 amino acids. The CDR3 DNA sequence: TGTGCCAGCAGCTTAGTCCCTTCTTACGAGCAGTACTTC. It codes for CASSLVPSYEQYF.

This clone was detected once. This chain joins TRBV5-5 and TRBJ1-4, with D possibly matching TRBD1 (5 bases). In germline, CDR1 is SGHKS, CDR2 YYEKEE (reference sequence). The CDR3 runs 16 residues. V was trimmed by 4 bases and J by 0 bases, leaving 13 bases between them. In nucleotides, the CDR3 is TGTGCCAGCAGCCCCCCTCCGGGGGCAACTAATGAAAAACTGTTTTTT. It specifies CASSPPPGATNEKLFF.

The rearrangement links TRBV11-3 to TRBJ2-1; D gene ambiguous. The V end was cut by 5 bases, the J end by 6 bases, with 8 bases between. The CDR3 is 12 amino acids. Per germline, CDR1 SGHNT and CDR2 YENEEA. The CDR3: CASSENPNEQFF. The CDR3 DNA sequence: TGTGCCAGCAGCGAAAATCCCAATGAGCAGTTCTTC.

V usage is TRBV30 and J usage is TRBJ2-1, with 9 bases matching TRBD2. CDR1 is GTSNPN and CDR2 is SVGIG in the germline V gene (reference sequence). The CDR3 contains 15 residues. V shed 0 bases, J shed 5 bases, and the junction held 5 bases outside the gene matches. This CDR3 is CAWSVGLAGNNEQFF. In DNA form, the CDR3 reads TGTGCCTGGAGTGTCGGGCTAGCGGGGAACAATGAGCAGTTCTTC.

The chain couples TRBV7-2 to TRBJ2-5, with TRBD2 identical over 7 bases. V was clipped by 5 bases and J by 6 bases; unmatched bases: 9. Germline V gives CDR1 SGHTA, CDR2 FQGNSA. The CDR3 contains 14 residues. CDR3 protein: CASSPRGSVKTQYF. The CDR3 coding sequence is TGTGCCAGCAGCCCCCGCGGGAGTGTAAAGACCCAGTACTTC.

This clone has only one observation. V gene TRBV2 combines with J gene TRBJ2-1, with D possibly matching TRBD1 (6 bases). From germline, CDR1 is SNHLY and CDR2 FYNNEI. The length of the CDR3 is 14 residues. The ends were cut back, 7 bases at V and 5 bases at J, with 15 bases in the middle. CDR3 amino acids: CASIKGGQNNEQFF. The CDR3 DNA reads TGTGCCAGCATCAAAGGTGGACAGAACAATGAGCAGTTCTTC.